There are many counts of the clone carrying this TCR beta chain. The CDR3 sequence is 13 residues long. Per germline, CDR1 SGHRS and CDR2 YFSETQ. V shed 7 bases, J shed 4 bases, and the junction held 4 bases outside the gene matches. This entry is derived from a study of neurological immune-mediated disorders. TCRdb fed the 5' RACE reads into MiXCR, producing one record per CDR3 protein. The table includes around 70,000 distinct CDR3 sequences, 2.5% to 4% detected once. The sample comprised PBMCs. The chain is built from TRBV5-1 and TRBJ2-1; 8 positions agree with TRBD1. This clonotype was obtained from a woman in her forties or fifties with multiple sclerosis. For the CDR3, the DNA is TGCGCCAGCCGACAGGGGTCATACAATGAGCAGTTCTTC. Protein product: CASRQGSYNEQFF.